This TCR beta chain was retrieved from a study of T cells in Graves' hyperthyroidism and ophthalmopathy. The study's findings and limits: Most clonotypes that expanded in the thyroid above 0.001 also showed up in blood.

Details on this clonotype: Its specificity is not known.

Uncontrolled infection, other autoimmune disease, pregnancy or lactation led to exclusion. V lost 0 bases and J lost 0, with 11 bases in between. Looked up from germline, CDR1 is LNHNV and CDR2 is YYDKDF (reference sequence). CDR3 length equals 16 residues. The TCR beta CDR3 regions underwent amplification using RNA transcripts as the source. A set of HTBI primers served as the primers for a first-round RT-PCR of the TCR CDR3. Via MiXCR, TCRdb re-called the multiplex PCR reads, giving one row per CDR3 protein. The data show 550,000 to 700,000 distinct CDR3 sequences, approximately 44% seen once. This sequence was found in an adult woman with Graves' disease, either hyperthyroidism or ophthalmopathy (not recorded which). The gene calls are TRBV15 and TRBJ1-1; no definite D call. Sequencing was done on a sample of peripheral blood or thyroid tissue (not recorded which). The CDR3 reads CATSRDRLTVNTEAFF. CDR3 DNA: TGTGCCACCAGCAGAGATCGCCTGACGGTGAACACTGAAGCTTTCTTT.